This TCR beta chain was documented in a study of T cells in Graves' hyperthyroidism and ophthalmopathy. At least ten counts were recorded for this clonotype. Calling Graves' hyperthyroidism stable meant ophthalmopathy did not progress within 18 months. Orbital computed tomography and thyroid ultrasound, together with serum TRAb and thyroxine and clinical symptoms, were used for diagnoses. This sample holds PBMCs from roughly 10 ml fresh peripheral blood. The CDR3 regions of TCR beta were amplified from RNA transcripts. Primed by the HTBI set, a first-round RT-PCR was run on the TCR CDR3. TCRdb itself ran the multiplex PCR reads through MiXCR, one entry per CDR3 protein. The sample lists 550,000 to 800,000 distinct CDR3 sequences, roughly 17% occurring once. Trimming shortened V by 0 bases and J by 2 bases, and 2 bases separated the two germline ends. CDR1 and CDR2 from the germline V gene are SQVTM and ANQGSEA. This CDR3 has 12 residues.

The source is a man aged 50-59 years with Graves' hyperthyroidism. Sequenced material: blood. The V gene is TRBV29-1, the J gene TRBJ2-1; D unresolved. Here the CDR3 reads CSVEETYNEQFF. The CDR3 DNA follows: TGCAGCGTTGAAGAGACCTACAATGAGCAGTTCTTC.